This T cell receptor (beta chain) derives from a study of control samples from healthy donors and cancer patients (TCRdb year 2020). In the case of this clone: The antigen it binds to is not known. Base qualities are not provided; no much larger clone lies one nucleotide away.

The library was prepared using the immunoSEQ multiplex PCR assay. In its TCRdb copy, this immuneACCESS table keeps in-frame sequences only and misses some clones. Where compared with another copy, unresolved V genes explain less than half of these, and the others have no known cause. Counted in this sample were fewer than 60,000 clones; roughly 94% of them appeared once. Of the sample, 2% to 3% falls within the top ten clones. From cysteine to phenylalanine, the CDR3 is 16 amino acids long. The DNA shown is the 48-base CDR3, in frame from base 1. The germline V gene encodes CDR1 MDHEN and CDR2 SYDVKM. V is shortened by 5 bases, J by 6 bases, and the region joining them spans 19 bases.

The sequence was collected from a man aged 30 to 39 in good health. The sequence is built from TRBV28 and TRBJ1-4, and the D gene may be TRBD1, 5 bases matching. Sequencing was done on a sample of blood. The CDR3 is CASSLERGRVDEKLFF. The DNA sequence follows: TGTGCCAGCAGTCTGGAGCGGGGCAGGGTAGATGAAAAACTGTTTTTT.